This TCR beta chain was retrieved from a study of OX40 agonist ivuxolimab in advanced cancers. On the study more broadly: Every 2 weeks, ivuxolimab was infused into the patients intravenously at between 0.01 and 10 mg/kg. Broader study findings: Blood T cells, both CD4+ and CD8+, expanded clonally by week 6 at 0.1 to 3.0 mg/kg.

This CDR3 contains 16 residues. V lost 0 bases to trimming and J lost 3 bases, with 12 bases between them. Germline-derived CDR1 and CDR2 are MNHNS and SASEGT. As to this clone: Antigen specificity is unknown.

This table comes from immunoSEQ multiplex PCR, and its TCRdb copy is limited to in-frame clones, with some not included. The table records about 45,000 clones, more than 75% of them present only once. J is TRBJ1-5 and V is TRBV6-1; no firm D call. The sequence was collected from an adult with an advanced solid tumor such as melanoma, head and neck, liver or kidney cancer. Sequencing used CD4+ or CD8+ T cells sorted from blood, obtained in a trial of the OX40 agonist ivuxolimab. Written as DNA, the CDR3 is TGTGCCAGCAGTGAAGCACCTGGGGATTCCAATCAGCCCCAGCATTTT. Protein: CASSEAPGDSNQPQHF.